Listed below are T cell receptor beta chains from one sample, sequenced in a study of Ad26.COV2.S vaccination and SARS-CoV-2 variants. Here immunoSEQ multiplex PCR was the method, and the copy in TCRdb shows in-frame clones only, minus some. Of roughly 700,000 clones in the sample, roughly 90% were seen once. The input for sequencing was peripheral blood, taken in a trial of Ad26.COV2.S vaccine versus placebo. The receptors shown here come from a person between 18 and 59 years old who received the Ad26.COV2.S COVID-19 vaccine or a placebo. CDR3s leave out the opening cysteine and the closing phenylalanine or tryptophan. Rows may omit the clone size; those that give it use once, few, many or a size class.

v_call: TRBV5-5
clone_size: NA
j_call: TRBJ2-2
cdr3_aa: ASSLGVPTTGELF

v_call: TRBV5-5
clone_size: NA
j_call: TRBJ1-2
cdr3_aa: ASSSRQGAGYGYT

v_call: TRBV24-1
clone_size: once
j_call: TRBJ2-2
cdr3_aa: AAGNANTGELF

v_call: TRBV2
clone_size: NA
j_call: TRBJ2-5
cdr3_aa: ASSLGTGGVETQY

v_call: TRBV14
clone_size: once
j_call: TRBJ2-7
cdr3_aa: ASSRRQWSYEQY

v_call: TRBV7-3
clone_size: NA
j_call: TRBJ2-1
cdr3_aa: ASSSSGRENEQF

v_call: TRBV5-1
clone_size: NA
j_call: TRBJ1-1
cdr3_aa: ASSLWLRGQGDTEAF

v_call: TRBV5-4
clone_size: NA
j_call: TRBJ1-2
cdr3_aa: ASSLEQGQYGYT

v_call: TRBV4-1
clone_size: NA
j_call: TRBJ1-1
cdr3_aa: ASSQPKRGSNTEAF

v_call: TRBV2
clone_size: NA
j_call: TRBJ2-3
cdr3_aa: ASSQGLAVSTDTQY

v_call: TRBV19
clone_size: once
j_call: TRBJ2-3
cdr3_aa: ASTVSLAGGSRDTQY

v_call: TRBV19
clone_size: NA
j_call: TRBJ1-4
cdr3_aa: ASSTSHNEKLF

v_call: TRBV6-5
clone_size: NA
j_call: TRBJ1-4
cdr3_aa: ASSYRGQPGEKLF

v_call: TRBV4-2
clone_size: NA
j_call: TRBJ1-5
cdr3_aa: ASSQREGGNQPQH

v_call: TRBV18
clone_size: NA
j_call: TRBJ2-5
cdr3_aa: ASRRDQDRETQY

v_call: TRBV5-6
clone_size: NA
j_call: TRBJ2-5
cdr3_aa: ASSLSDRGSRYQETQY

v_call: TRBV5-1
clone_size: NA
j_call: TRBJ2-3
cdr3_aa: ASTVLAVETDTQY

v_call: TRBV11-2
clone_size: once
j_call: TRBJ2-1
cdr3_aa: ASSLDPRTDYNEQF